This T cell receptor (beta chain) was identified during a study of shared clonotypes between healthy human individuals. Each PCR replicate from the sorted subsets contained roughly 210 ng DNA, which is 25,000 to 30,000 T cell genomes. TCRdb keeps only in-frame clones here, not all; method: immunoSEQ multiplex PCR. Here the sample spans hundreds of thousands of clones, about 96% being singletons. Findings of the study overall: Read depth was anticipated to influence clonotype sharing among donors.

Naivety among CD8 cells was defined by CD45RO negativity and positive CCR7 selection, thereby excluding terminally differentiated effector memory CD45RA+ cells. This CDR3 contains 16 residues. CDR1 is MNHNS, CDR2 SASEGT, per germline. V was clipped by 3 bases and J by 0 bases, with 12 bases between them. On this clone: Its antigen is currently unknown.

Sequencing was carried out using naive CD8+ T cells sorted from blood. The sequence came from a woman in her 30s in good health. V gene TRBV6-1 combines with J gene TRBJ1-3; D unclear. The CDR3 is CASSDLIGSSGNTIYF. As DNA, the CDR3 is TGTGCCAGCAGTGATCTAATCGGAAGCTCTGGAAACACCATATATTTT.